The 26 T cell receptor beta chains reported below all come from one sample, sequenced in a study of cytomegalovirus exposure and HLA in healthy donors listed by TCRdb under 2017. The protocol used for the library was the immunoSEQ multiplex PCR assay. The multiplex PCR relied on a mix of 60 forward primers for TCR Vbeta segments and 13 reverse primers for TCR Jbeta segments. TCRdb retrieved this table from immuneACCESS and kept in-frame rearrangements only. Not all clones are present; in checked studies, unresolved V genes account for under half, and no reason is known for the remainder. The data table for this sample lists some 160,000 clones. The ten largest clones take up under 2.5% of the sample. The sample comprised PBMCs. All receptors derive from a man in his thirties or forties in good health and CMV-seronegative.

The chain carries TRBV6-5 and TRBJ1-1, with D uncertain. The V and J ends lost 3 bases and 1 base respectively, with 9 bases between them. CDR1 and CDR2 (germline): MNHEY, SVGAGI. The CDR3 runs to 14 residues. The CDR3 is CASSYASSNTEAFF. The CDR3 DNA sequence: TGTGCCAGCAGTTATGCGAGCTCGAACACTGAAGCTTTCTTT.

The CDR3 DNA reads TGTGCCAGCACCGACGGGGGGCCGAGCTCCTACGAGCAGTACTTC. As protein: CASTDGGPSSYEQYF. The chain combines TRBV2 with TRBJ2-7; D possibly corresponds to TRBD2 (7 bases). Trimming removed 7 bases from V and 0 bases from J, with 16 bases in between. The length of the CDR3 is 15 residues. Germline lookup yields CDR1 SNHLY and CDR2 FYNNEI.

The chain has TRBV9 and TRBJ1-6; D possibly corresponds to TRBD1 (6 bases). CDR1 and CDR2 from the germline V gene are SGDLS and YYNGEE. V was clipped by 4 bases and J by 6 bases, with 20 bases between them. CDR3 length: 17 amino acids. The CDR3 sequence: CASSPRSGGESNSPLHF. The CDR3 DNA reads TGTGCCAGCAGCCCAAGATCGGGGGGCGAGAGTAATTCACCCCTCCACTTT.

V is TRBV27 and J is TRBJ1-5, with D uncertain. This CDR3 region has 13 residues. Trimming cost V 10 bases and J 4 bases, with 14 bases left between them. The germline CDR1 and CDR2 sequences are MNHEY and SMNVEV (reference sequence). The CDR3 bases are TGTGCCACCCGGAGGACGGTGAATCAGCCCCAGCATTTT. Its protein product is CATRRTVNQPQHF.

The V gene is TRBV6-4, the J gene TRBJ2-2; 7 bases are shared with TRBD1. The V and J ends lost 0 bases and 5 bases, in that order; junction bases with no gene match: 6. Germline values: CDR1 MRHNA, CDR2 SNTAGT. CDR3 length: 16 amino acids. The CDR3 bases are TGTGCCAGCAGTGACTCGAGGACAGGAGTAACCGGGGAGCTGTTTTTT. It is translated as CASSDSRTGVTGELFF.

This chain links TRBV27 with TRBJ2-1; the match to TRBD1 covers 9 bases. The CDR3 contains 15 residues. Per the germline V gene, CDR1 is MNHEY and CDR2 is SMNVEV (reference sequence). V was clipped by 3 bases and J by 6 bases; unmatched bases: 6. In nucleotides, the CDR3 is TGTGCCAGCAGTTTTCCGGACAGGGGAGTCAATGAGCAGTTCTTC. It encodes CASSFPDRGVNEQFF.

J is TRBJ1-3 and V is TRBV5-1, with 8 bases matching TRBD1. In germline, CDR1 is SGHRS, CDR2 YFSETQ. The junction had 7 bases not matched to a gene; V was cut back by 8 bases and J by 3 bases. This CDR3 is built from 14 residues. In nucleotides, the CDR3 is TGCGCCAGTAGAGCCGGGACAGGTGGAAACACCATATATTTT. Its translation is CASRAGTGGNTIYF.

This chain uses TRBV10-3 with TRBJ2-1; TRBD2 agrees at 8 bases. The CDR3 totals 15 residues. The J segment lost 4 bases and the V segment lost 5 bases, leaving 7 bases of the junction unmatched. Germline V CDR1 and CDR2: ENHRY, SYGVKD. The CDR3 DNA reads TGTGCCATCAGTCCGGGTGGCGGGGGGTACAATGAGCAGTTCTTC. Translated: CAISPGGGGYNEQFF.

V is TRBV28 and J is TRBJ2-7; 8 nucleotides match TRBD2. Germline lookup yields CDR1 MDHEN and CDR2 SYDVKM. V lost 9 bases, J lost 5 bases, and 12 bases stayed unmatched. This CDR3 has 14 residues. CDR3 bases: TGTGCCAGTACGAGAGCGGGAGTGTACGACGAGCAGTACTTC. This codes for CASTRAGVYDEQYF.

The chain joins TRBV7-3 to TRBJ2-1, with 7 nucleotides matching TRBD1. The CDR3 is 15 residues long. Germline values: CDR1 SGHTA, CDR2 FQGTGA. J gave up 2 bases and V 5 bases, and 6 bases lay outside the gene matches. The chain's CDR3 is CASSLRQGPYNEQFF. In DNA, the CDR3 is TGTGCCAGCAGCCTCCGACAGGGTCCCTACAATGAGCAGTTCTTC.

The chain is built from TRBV27 and TRBJ2-2; 8 bases map to TRBD2. V lost 0 bases and J lost 3; bases outside the gene matches: 6. CDR1 is MNHEY and CDR2 is SMNVEV in the germline V gene (reference sequence). CDR3 length equals 17 residues. The CDR3 region is CASSLSKGTSYTGELFF. The CDR3 coding sequence is TGTGCCAGCAGTTTATCGAAGGGGACTAGTTACACCGGGGAGCTGTTTTTT.

The chain carries TRBV4-3 and TRBJ2-1; TRBD2 matches 11 bases. CDR3 length equals 20 residues. The germline CDR1 and CDR2 sequences are LGHNA and YSLEER. V lost 2 bases, J lost 9 bases, and 21 bases stayed unmatched. CDR3 in DNA: TGCGCCAGCAGCCAATCCTCCCATAGCGGGAGGGCCTATGGGGACAGTGAGCAGTTCTTC. Its translation is CASSQSSHSGRAYGDSEQFF.

The chain recombines TRBV18 with TRBJ2-2; D remains ambiguous. Trimming took 5 bases from V and 4 from J, leaving 11 bases between them. CDR1 is KGHSH, CDR2 LQKENI, per germline. The CDR3 sequence is 14 residues long. CDR3 sequence reads: CASSSISGTGELFF. The DNA of the CDR3 is TGTGCCAGCTCATCAATATCCGGCACCGGGGAGCTGTTTTTT.

The chain recombines TRBV15 with TRBJ2-3, with TRBD2 identical over 7 bases. This CDR3 has 14 residues. V gave up 5 bases and J gave up 6 bases; unmatched junction bases: 8. The V gene's germline CDR1 is LNHNV and CDR2 YYDKDF (reference sequence). The CDR3 sequence is CATSPLEGGDTQYF. In DNA, the CDR3 is TGTGCCACCAGCCCATTGGAGGGAGGGGATACGCAGTATTTT.

This chain uses TRBV6-1 with TRBJ2-5; 9 bases map to TRBD1. The J call is in doubt because the DNA end fits TRBJ2-7 better. The CDR3 length is 15 residues. Per the germline V gene, CDR1 is MNHNS and CDR2 is SASEGT. The CDR3 region is CASRQGQGNLYEQYF. The CDR3 DNA is TGTGCCAGCAGACAGGGACAGGGAAATCTTTACGAGCAGTACTTC.

V usage is TRBV5-4 and J usage is TRBJ1-1; D gene ambiguous. CDR1 is SGHNT, CDR2 YYREEE, per germline (reference sequence). Trimming cost V 3 bases and J 4 bases, with 13 bases left between them. CDR3 length equals 14 residues. Here the CDR3 reads CASSSRTRGTEAFF. The CDR3 DNA is TGTGCCAGCAGCTCGCGAACGCGGGGCACTGAAGCTTTCTTT.

The chain combines TRBV5-1 with TRBJ2-7; D is uncertain. The CDR3 has 15 amino acids. The V gene's germline CDR1 is SGHRS and CDR2 YFSETQ. Trimming removed 0 bases from V and 4 bases from J, with 14 bases in between. The CDR3 reads CASSLAAVPVYEQYF. The CDR3, as DNA: TGCGCCAGCAGCTTGGCCGCCGTTCCGGTTTACGAGCAGTACTTC.

The CDR3 bases are TGCGCCAGCAGCCTAGGACTAGCGGATAACAATGAGCAGTTCTTC. It yields the protein CASSLGLADNNEQFF. The rearrangement uses TRBV4-1 and TRBJ2-1, with 10 bases aligning to TRBD2. The J segment lost 5 bases and the V segment lost 4 bases, leaving 5 bases of the junction unmatched. Germline values: CDR1 MGHRA, CDR2 YSYEKL. The CDR3 spans 15 residues.

CDR3 in amino acids: CASSGQGTTNEKLFF. In DNA form, the CDR3 reads TGCGCCAGCAGTGGACAGGGGACGACTAATGAAAAACTGTTTTTT. This chain joins TRBV5-1 and TRBJ1-4; 9 bases map to TRBD1. Germline values: CDR1 SGHRS, CDR2 YFSETQ. The CDR3 length is 15 residues. V shed 5 bases and J 2 bases; nucleotides not matched to a gene: 4. The whole variable domain, filled in from reference TRBV5-1 and TRBJ1-4, reads KAGVTQTPRYLIKTRGQQVTLSCSPISGHRSVSWYQQTPGQGLQFLFEYFSETQRNKGNFPGRFSGRQFSNSRSEMNVSTLELGDSALYLCASSGQGTTNEKLFFGSGTQLSVL.

The rearrangement uses TRBV10-3 and TRBJ1-2; 8 bases match TRBD1. Unmatched junction bases numbered 14, after V lost 7 bases and J lost 7 bases. The CDR3 totals 15 residues. Germline V gene sequence: CDR1 ENHRY, CDR2 SYGVKD. The CDR3 protein is CAINRTGRKGGGYTF. CDR3 DNA sequence: TGTGCCATCAACCGGACAGGGCGCAAAGGGGGTGGCTACACCTTC.

The J gene is TRBJ2-2, the V gene TRBV10-3; D is unresolved. Per germline, CDR1 ENHRY and CDR2 SYGVKD. V lost 8 bases, J lost 4 bases, and 20 bases lay in between. This CDR3 has 16 amino acids. In nucleotides, the CDR3 is TGTGCCATCGCTTTTTCTATGGGTGCAGGCACCGGGGAGCTGTTTTTT. Translated, it gives CAIAFSMGAGTGELFF.

The chain combines TRBV7-9 with TRBJ2-3, with TRBD2 identical over 13 bases. Germline V lookup: CDR1 SEHNR, CDR2 FQNEAQ (reference sequence). The CDR3 is 17 residues long. The trim removed 8 bases at V and 3 bases at J, leaving 11 bases unmatched. CDR3 DNA sequence: TGTGCCAGCGGATTAACTAGCGGGAGGGCTTCTACAGATACGCAGTATTTT. Translation gives CASGLTSGRASTDTQYF.

The J gene is TRBJ2-7, the V gene TRBV5-1; possibly TRBD1 for D (6 bases). The CDR3 totals 18 residues. Germline CDR1 SGHRS, CDR2 YFSETQ. Trimming removed 1 base at V and 0 bases at J, with 20 bases between. The CDR3 nucleotides read TGCGCCAGCAGCTTGAGTGGGACAACTTATCCCAGCTCCTACGAGCAGTACTTC. It codes for CASSLSGTTYPSSYEQYF.

This chain connects TRBV15 to TRBJ1-1, with D possibly matching TRBD1 (6 bases). There are 16 residues in the CDR3. Germline-derived CDR1 and CDR2 are LNHNV and YYDKDF (reference sequence). Trimming removed 0 bases at V and 7 bases at J, with 18 bases between. Here the CDR3 DNA reads TGTGCCACCAGCAGAGACCTATCCACAGGGCGTAATGAAGCTTTCTTT. This encodes CATSRDLSTGRNEAFF.

The genes are TRBV6-1 and TRBJ2-1, with TRBD2 identical over 12 bases. Germline loops: CDR1 MNHNS, CDR2 SASEGT. The V segment lost 10 bases and the J segment 2 bases; nucleotides outside the gene matches: 3. The CDR3 is made up of 14 amino acids. In DNA, the CDR3 is TGTGCCACTGCTAGCGGGAGGGCCTACAATGAGCAGTTCTTC. Protein: CATASGRAYNEQFF.

The chain couples TRBV6-5 to TRBJ2-3; TRBD2 agrees at 9 bases. V was clipped by 5 bases and J by 3 bases; unmatched bases: 6. The CDR3 loop spans 15 amino acids. Germline values: CDR1 MNHEY, CDR2 SVGAGI. The CDR3 protein is CASSAIAGATDTQYF. The CDR3 coding sequence is TGTGCCAGCAGTGCGATAGCGGGAGCAACAGATACGCAGTATTTT.